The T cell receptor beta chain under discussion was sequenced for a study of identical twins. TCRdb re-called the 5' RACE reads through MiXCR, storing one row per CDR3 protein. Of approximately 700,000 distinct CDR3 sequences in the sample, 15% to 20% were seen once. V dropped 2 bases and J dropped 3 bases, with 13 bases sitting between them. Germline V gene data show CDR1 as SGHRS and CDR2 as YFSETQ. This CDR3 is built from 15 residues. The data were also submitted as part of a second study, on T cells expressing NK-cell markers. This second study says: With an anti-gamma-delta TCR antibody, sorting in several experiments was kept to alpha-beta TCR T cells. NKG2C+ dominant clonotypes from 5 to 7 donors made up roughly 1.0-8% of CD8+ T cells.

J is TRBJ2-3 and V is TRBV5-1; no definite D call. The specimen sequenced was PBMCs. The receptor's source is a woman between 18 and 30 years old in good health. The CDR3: CASSFGSSKTDTQYF. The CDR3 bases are TGCGCCAGCAGCTTCGGGTCCTCAAAGACAGATACGCAGTATTTT.